This T cell receptor (beta chain) emerged from a study of cytomegalovirus exposure and HLA in healthy donors. The CDR3 has 14 residues. With V trimmed by 1 base and J by 0 bases, 0 bases remained unmatched. Looked up from germline, CDR1 is SGHVS and CDR2 is FNYEAQ. The PCR contained 60 Vbeta and 13 Jbeta primers. Clones were read by immunoSEQ multiplex PCR, and TCRdb kept only the in-frame ones, dropping some. Its clone listing holds 65,000 to 85,000 clones. V and J are TRBV7-6 and TRBJ2-7, with 7 bases fitting TRBD1. The specimen sequenced was PBMCs. The receptor's source is a female donor in good health and CMV-seropositive. For the CDR3, the DNA is TGTGCCAGCAGCTTAGACAGGGGCTCCTACGAGCAGTACTTC. It yields the protein CASSLDRGSYEQYF.